These T cell receptor beta chains were read from a single sample in a study of T cell responses to AZD1222 COVID-19 vaccine. The table came from immunoSEQ multiplex PCR; TCRdb's copy has only in-frame clones and leaves some out. Of approximately 130,000 clones in the sample, more than 85% were seen once. The sample was peripheral blood, taken on day 0 of AZD1222 vaccination. These receptors were collected from an adult in good health. The CDR3 runs from the conserved cysteine through the conserved F or W. The D gene is left open where the match is weak. Where a row states a size, it is once, few, many or the class of an expanded clone; other rows omit it.

v_call,j_call,d_call,clone_size,cdr3_aa,cdr3_nt
TRBV29-1,TRBJ1-2,-,once,CSVEGRGPLYGYTF,TGCAGCGTTGAAGGGCGGGGCCCCCTCTATGGCTACACCTTC
TRBV30,TRBJ1-6,-,-,CAWSVQGNSPLHF,TGTGCCTGGAGTGTACAGGGCAATTCACCCCTCCACTTT
TRBV27,TRBJ1-2,TRBD1,-,CASSPIFRDRGKGGYTF,TGTGCCAGCAGCCCAATATTCCGGGACAGGGGAAAGGGAGGCTACACCTTC
TRBV7-8,TRBJ2-5,-,-,CASNSGGETQYF,TGTGCCAGCAACTCCGGGGGTGAGACCCAGTACTTC
TRBV2,TRBJ2-7,-,once,CASSTSRSAGEQYF,TGTGCCAGCAGTACGAGCCGGAGTGCGGGGGAGCAGTACTTC
TRBV2,TRBJ1-1,-,-,CASTWWENTEAFF,TGTGCCAGCACATGGTGGGAGAACACTGAAGCTTTCTTT
TRBV6-6,TRBJ2-5,-,once,CASSQTGRLGAETQYF,TGTGCCAGCAGTCAGACGGGACGGCTTGGGGCGGAGACCCAGTACTTC
TRBV6-5,TRBJ1-2,TRBD1,-,CASRTGGRGYTF,TGTGCCAGCAGAACAGGGGGACGTGGCTACACCTTC
TRBV9,TRBJ1-2,TRBD1,-,CASSVDLQGATGYTF,TGTGCCAGCAGCGTAGACTTACAGGGGGCCACTGGCTACACCTTC
TRBV12-5,TRBJ1-1,-,-,CASGGGTEAFF,TGTGCTAGTGGAGGGGGCACTGAAGCTTTCTTT
TRBV6-5,TRBJ1-4,-,-,CASSSTDTNEKLFF,TGTGCCAGCAGTTCAACGGACACGAATGAAAAACTGTTTTTT
TRBV5-5,TRBJ2-3,-,-,CASSQRTDTQYF,TGTGCCAGCAGCCAGAGAACAGATACGCAGTATTTT
TRBV19,TRBJ1-1,-,-,CASSIGADNTEAFF,TGTGCCAGTAGTATAGGTGCAGATAACACTGAAGCTTTCTTT
TRBV7-2,TRBJ2-2,-,-,CASSPPSPGPYGELFF,TGTGCCAGCAGCCCTCCTAGCCCGGGTCCTTACGGGGAGCTGTTTTTT
TRBV3-1/TRBV3-2,TRBJ1-3,TRBD1,-,CASRTGGGNTIYF,TGTGCCAGCAGGACAGGGGGAGGAAACACCATATATTTT
TRBV5-6,TRBJ2-3,TRBD2,-,CASSLGLAGVTDTQYF,TGTGCCAGCAGCTTGGGGCTAGCGGGAGTCACAGATACGCAGTATTTT
TRBV3-1/TRBV3-2,TRBJ2-2,TRBD2,-,CASSQDGGRRTGELFF,TGTGCCAGCAGCCAAGACGGCGGGAGGCGAACCGGGGAGCTGTTTTTT
TRBV9,TRBJ1-3,-,-,CASSLSGEGNTIYF,TGTGCCAGCAGCCTGAGTGGGGAGGGAAACACCATATATTTT
TRBV2,TRBJ2-1,TRBD2,-,CASSHSYGGGSGGNEQFF,TGTGCCAGCAGTCACTCCTACGGAGGCGGGAGTGGTGGCAATGAGCAGTTCTTC
TRBV28,TRBJ1-2,-,-,CASFLGGGYGYTF,TGTGCCAGCTTCCTGGGGGGCGGCTATGGCTACACCTTC
TRBV27,TRBJ2-3,TRBD2,-,CASSLLAGEGTDTQYF,TGTGCCAGCAGTTTGCTAGCGGGAGAAGGGACAGATACGCAGTATTTT
TRBV6-2/TRBV6-3,TRBJ1-1,TRBD1,-,CASSTTGQGAMTFF,TGTGCCAGCAGTACAACGGGACAGGGGGCTATGACTTTCTTT
TRBV10-3,TRBJ2-4,-,-,CAISPRGEKNIQYF,TGTGCCATCAGTCCCAGGGGGGAAAAAAACATTCAGTACTTC
TRBV6-5,TRBJ2-2,-,-,CASSYSAGTALGELFF,TGTGCCAGCAGTTACTCGGCGGGTACCGCCCTCGGGGAGCTGTTTTTT
TRBV29-1,TRBJ2-3,-,-,CSVESGTDTQYF,TGCAGCGTTGAATCGGGTACAGATACGCAGTATTTT
TRBV10-3,TRBJ2-1,-,-,CAISESTPSRSYNEQFF,TGTGCCATCAGTGAGTCGACCCCGTCGCGCTCCTACAATGAGCAGTTCTTC
TRBV6-5,TRBJ2-7,TRBD1,few,CASSLGQGAYEQYF,TGTGCCAGCAGTTTGGGACAGGGGGCGTACGAGCAGTACTTC